A single sample gave rise to the 8 T cell receptor beta chains below, sequenced in a study of T cells in Graves' hyperthyroidism and ophthalmopathy. Using RNA transcripts as the source, TCR beta CDR3 regions were amplified. TCR CDR3 regions were first amplified by RT-PCR with HTBI primers. One entry per CDR3 protein, called by TCRdb with MiXCR from the multiplex PCR reads. Of hundreds of thousands of distinct CDR3 sequences in the sample, about a third were seen once. The specimen sequenced was blood. The receptors were sampled from a woman between 40 and 50 years old with Graves' hyperthyroidism.

This clonotype was recorded at least ten times. This sequence joins TRBV7-9 and TRBJ1-5; weak D call: TRBD1 (5 bases). The CDR3 runs to 17 residues. Germline V gene sequence: CDR1 SEHNR, CDR2 FQNEAQ (reference sequence). Trimming removed 4 bases at V and 4 bases at J, with 20 bases between. The CDR3 DNA reads as TGTGCCAGCAGCTCTTCAGCCGGGACCGGTATTAATCAGCCCCAGCATTTT. It yields the protein CASSSSAGTGINQPQHF.

This clonotype was detected only a few times. The rearrangement links TRBV7-2 to TRBJ1-2; D is perhaps TRBD1 (5 bases). From germline, CDR1 is SGHTA and CDR2 FQGNSA. Trimming removed 6 bases at V and 4 bases at J, with 18 bases between. The CDR3 is 15 residues long. Written as DNA, the CDR3 is TGTGCCAGCAGTTACTACTCGAGGGGTTCCTATGGCTACACCTTC. Protein product: CASSYYSRGSYGYTF.

This clonotype was observed a handful of times. The V and J genes are TRBV6-5 and TRBJ1-1; D remains unclear. Germline CDR1 is MNHEY and CDR2 is SVGAGI. Trimming left V 8 bases short and J 3 bases short, with 16 bases between. This CDR3 contains 14 residues. This chain's CDR3 is CASGRSTAYTEAFF. CDR3 DNA: TGTGCCAGCGGAAGGAGCACAGCTTACACTGAAGCTTTCTTT.

The CDR3 loop is CASSRGTASNYEQYF. The CDR3, as DNA: TGCGCCAGCAGCCGAGGTACAGCCTCTAACTACGAGCAGTACTTC. The genes are TRBV4-3 and TRBJ2-7; no firm D call. Per germline, CDR1 LGHNA and CDR2 YSLEER. Trimming took 4 bases from V and 3 from J, leaving 16 bases between them. CDR3 length equals 15 residues.

On this clonotype itself: This may come from a read error, since a much larger clone is one base off. The V and J genes are TRBV29-1 and TRBJ2-2, with 8 bases matching TRBD2. This CDR3 spans 18 amino acids. CDR1 is SQVTM, CDR2 ANQGSEA, per germline. The CDR3 sequence is CSVEDVSGSFRGTRELFF. CDR3 DNA: TGCAGCGTTGAAGATGTCAGCGGGAGCTTTCGTGGCACCAGGGAGCTGTTTTTT.

CDR3 loop: CASSRGTSGFTSYEQYF. The CDR3 nucleotides are TGTGCCAGCAGTCGCGGGACTAGCGGTTTTACTTCCTACGAGCAGTACTTC. The rearrangement uses TRBV7-9 and TRBJ2-7, with 11 bases identical to TRBD2. With V trimmed by 6 bases and J by 1 base, 11 bases remained unmatched. Germline-derived CDR1 and CDR2 are SEHNR and FQNEAQ (reference sequence). CDR3 length equals 17 residues.

This clonotype was recorded at least ten times. The chain uses TRBV6-5 and TRBJ2-5; 8 bases are shared with TRBD1. Germline V gives CDR1 MNHEY, CDR2 SVGAGI. V lost 0 bases to trimming and J lost 4 bases; unmatched junction nucleotides: 13. The CDR3 spans 18 residues. The CDR3 nucleotides read TGTGCCAGCAGTTACTCCTATCCCGGACAGGGAGTAGGAGAGACCCAGTACTTC. It is translated as CASSYSYPGQGVGETQYF.

V is TRBV6-6 and J is TRBJ1-4; no definite D call. The CDR3 contains 15 residues. The V end lost 4 bases, the J end lost 0 bases, and 9 bases lay between the germline ends. Germline CDR1 MNHNY, CDR2 SVGAGI (reference sequence). CDR3 bases: TGTGCCAGCAGTTCTAACAGAGCAACTAATGAAAAACTGTTTTTT. This codes for CASSSNRATNEKLFF.